A selection of T cell receptor beta chains follows, all from one sample in a study of technical replicates of blood from several donors. Libraries were prepared by immunoSEQ multiplex PCR; TCRdb keeps only in-frame clonotypes and omits some of them. The data hold some 60,000 clones, with around nine tenths observed a single time. Sequencing was performed on PBMCs. These receptors were collected from a human donor in good health. Some clones in this sample may be carry-over from other donors' samples. Both conserved end residues are part of each CDR3. A D gene is named only where the DNA matches it firmly. Only part of the rows carry a size: once, few, many, or a class if the clone is expanded.

DNA	CDR3	D	J	V	size
TGTGCCAGTATGGGACAGGGGGGGACTGAAGCTTTCTTT	CASMGQGGTEAFF	TRBD1	TRBJ1-1	TRBV25-1	.
TGTGCCAGCAGCCGGGACAGTGCGAACACCGGGGAGCTGTTTTTT	CASSRDSANTGELFF	TRBD1	TRBJ2-2	TRBV7-2	.
TGCGCCAGCAGCTTGGCCGCAGGGAACACTGAAGCTTTCTTT	CASSLAAGNTEAFF	.	TRBJ1-1	TRBV5-1	.
TGTGCCTTGTTACTGAACACCGGGGAGCTGTTTTTT	CALLLNTGELFF	.	TRBJ2-2	TRBV10-3	.
TGTGCCAGCAGCTCGGGAGCTAGCGGGAGAGGGTGGGATACGCAGTATTTT	CASSSGASGRGWDTQYF	TRBD2	TRBJ2-3	TRBV7-2	.
TGTGCCAGTAGTGACCCCCCGGGTTCTGGCTACACCTTC	CASSDPPGSGYTF	.	TRBJ1-2	TRBV19	few
TGCGCCAGCAGCCAAGGAGGTAGATTCAATGAGCAGTTCTTC	CASSQGGRFNEQFF	.	TRBJ2-1	TRBV4-3	.
TGTGCTAGTGGTTTGGAACCTAGCGGGAGTAACGAGCAGTACTTC	CASGLEPSGSNEQYF	TRBD2	TRBJ2-7	TRBV12-5	.
TGTGCCAGCAGCTTAGACGGGTCCTCCTACGAGCAGTACTTC	CASSLDGSSYEQYF	.	TRBJ2-7	TRBV11-3	.
TGTGCCAGCAGTTTAAAGGGACAGGGAGGGTACACCTTC	CASSLKGQGGYTF	TRBD1	TRBJ1-2	TRBV27	.
TGCGCCAGCAGCTCCGGACTAGCGGGGGCTCAAGAGACCCAGTACTTC	CASSSGLAGAQETQYF	TRBD2	TRBJ2-5	TRBV5-1	.
TGTGCCAGCAGCTTACTAGCGGACTCCTACAATGAGCAGTTCTTC	CASSLLADSYNEQFF	TRBD2	TRBJ2-1	TRBV7-3	.
TGTGCCATCGGCGGAAACAATGAGCAGTTCTTC	CAIGGNNEQFF	.	TRBJ2-1	TRBV6-5	.
TGTGCCAGCAGTGAAGCGCTTTTATTTGCAGGCGGCTACACCTTC	CASSEALLFAGGYTF	.	TRBJ1-2	TRBV6-1	.
TGTGCCAGCAGCTTAAGCCCCCTGACAGGGGGCACAGATACGCAGTATTTT	CASSLSPLTGGTDTQYF	TRBD1	TRBJ2-3	TRBV7-3	.
TGTGCCAGCAGTTTAGGGCGGGTGGTGGGCACTGAAGCTTTCTTT	CASSLGRVVGTEAFF	.	TRBJ1-1	TRBV27	few
TGTGCCAGCAGCCATGAGGCCCAGGGGAGCAATCAGCCCCAGCATTTT	CASSHEAQGSNQPQHF	.	TRBJ1-5	TRBV6-6	once
TGTGCCAGCAGCTGGGACAGACAAACAGATACGCAGTATTTT	CASSWDRQTDTQYF	TRBD1	TRBJ2-3	TRBV6-5	.
TGTGCCAGCAGCCGGACTAGCGGAAGCACAGATACGCAGTATTTT	CASSRTSGSTDTQYF	TRBD2	TRBJ2-3	TRBV6-5	few
TGTGCCAGCAGTTTCAGAGGGGGCTATGGCTACACCTTC	CASSFRGGYGYTF	.	TRBJ1-2	TRBV27	.
TGTGCCAGCAGTGAGGGGGCCCACTATGGCTACACCTTC	CASSEGAHYGYTF	.	TRBJ1-2	TRBV6-1	.
TGTGCCAGTACTCCGGCCTCGGGGGGAAACACCATATATTTT	CASTPASGGNTIYF	.	TRBJ1-3	TRBV19	.
TGTGCCAGCAGCTTACCGGGACAGGGGCGATACAACGGTAACTATGGCTACACCTTC	CASSLPGQGRYNGNYGYTF	TRBD1	TRBJ1-2	TRBV5-6	.
TGTGCCAGCAGCGAGGGTTCCGGGACAGGCGTCCCGTACGAGCAGTACTTC	CASSEGSGTGVPYEQYF	TRBD1	TRBJ2-7	TRBV9	.
TGTGCCAGCAGCCAACCGGGACTGACGAACACTGAAGCTTTCTTT	CASSQPGLTNTEAFF	.	TRBJ1-1	TRBV4-2	.
TGCGCCAGCAGCTCAGGACTTATTCAGTACTTC	CASSSGLIQYF	.	TRBJ2-7	TRBV5-1	.
TGTGCCAGCAGCTTAATGGGCGGGGGGGCCAACGAGCAGTACTTC	CASSLMGGGANEQYF	TRBD2	TRBJ2-7	TRBV7-2	.
TGTGCCAGCAGCTCCCTAACGAGCGAGCAGTTCTTC	CASSSLTSEQFF	.	TRBJ2-1	TRBV7-2	.
TGTGCCAGCAGCCCCGGGGTCCTTACTAACTATGGCTACACCTTC	CASSPGVLTNYGYTF	.	TRBJ1-2	TRBV7-9	.
TGTGCCAGCAGCTACTCTCCGGGAACCTCCTACGAGCAGTACTTC	CASSYSPGTSYEQYF	.	TRBJ2-7	TRBV6-5	once
TGTGCCAGCAGCTTTGCGGGAGGATTCGCCGGGGAGCTGTTTTTT	CASSFAGGFAGELFF	TRBD2	TRBJ2-2	TRBV5-6	.
TGTGCCAGCAGTTTATCCGGCAGCGTAAGTGAAGCTTTCTTT	CASSLSGSVSEAFF	.	TRBJ1-1	TRBV27	.
TGTGCCAGCAGTTTATACGGGACAGGGGTCCCAGATACGCAGTATTTT	CASSLYGTGVPDTQYF	TRBD1	TRBJ2-3	TRBV27	.
TGTGCCAGCAGCTTAAAGACAGGGGGCTTGGGTGAAAAACTGTTTTTT	CASSLKTGGLGEKLFF	TRBD1	TRBJ1-4	TRBV7-9	.